These 14 T cell receptor beta chains were sequenced from one sample in a study of graft-versus-host responses after intestinal transplantation. The method was immunoSEQ multiplex PCR; TCRdb's version includes in-frame clones alone and lacks a portion of them. Among 20,000 to 25,000 clones, 35% to 50% were seen once, and the ten largest hold over 1.5%. Plating combined roughly 200,000 CFSE-labeled responder cells with roughly 200,000 irradiated, violet-dye-labeled stimulator cells. The starting material was alloreactive CD8+ T cells from a mixed lymphocyte reaction culture, obtained before intestinal transplant. The subset is: CFSE-low proliferating T cells sorted from roughly six-day pre-transplant mixed lymphocyte reaction (GvH or HvG direction). The receptors were gathered from a human patient who received an intestinal transplant.

This clone was recorded a few times. The chain is built from TRBV15 and TRBJ1-2; no firm D call. This CDR3 comprises 14 residues. Germline V gives CDR1 LNHNV, CDR2 YYDKDF (reference sequence). Trimming stripped 0 bases from V and 2 bases from J, with 7 bases between. This CDR3 is CATSRDLGNYGYTF. The DNA for the CDR3 is TGTGCCACCAGCAGAGATCTGGGGAACTATGGCTACACCTTC. Full variable domain (missing parts from reference TRBV15 and TRBJ1-2): DAMVIQNPRYQVTQFGKPVTLSCSQTLNHNVMYWYQQKSSQAPKLLFHYYDKDFNNEADTPDNFQSRRPNTSFCFLDIRSPGLGDTAMYLCATSRDLGNYGYTFGSGTRLTVV.

The chain uses TRBV11-2 and TRBJ1-2, with D possibly TRBD1 on 6 matching bases. This CDR3 spans 14 amino acids. V was clipped by 5 bases and J by 4 bases, with 14 bases between them. The germline V gene encodes CDR1 SGHAT and CDR2 FQNNGV. The CDR3 DNA sequence: TGTGCCAGCAGCCTATTGGACAGATTCTATGGCTACACCTTC. Its translation: CASSLLDRFYGYTF.

CDR3 sequence: CASSLGAGFTEAFF. Here the CDR3 DNA reads TGTGCCAGCAGCTTAGGGGCGGGGTTTACTGAAGCTTTCTTT. The chain carries TRBV7-3 and TRBJ1-1; D is perhaps TRBD1 (5 bases). This CDR3 is 14 amino acids long. The germline V gene encodes CDR1 SGHTA and CDR2 FQGTGA. Trimming left V 2 bases short and J 5 bases short, with 12 bases between.

The chain joins TRBV2 to TRBJ2-5; the D gene is possibly TRBD1 (5 bases). Trimming took off 7 bases at V and 4 bases at J, with 13 bases between the two ends. Germline lookup yields CDR1 SNHLY and CDR2 FYNNEI. CDR3 length: 13 residues. The CDR3 here is CASTQGARETQYF. For the CDR3, the DNA is TGTGCCAGCACCCAAGGGGCGAGAGAGACCCAGTACTTC. Variable domain in full (rest from reference TRBV2 and TRBJ2-5): EPEVTQTPSHQVTQMGQEVILRCVPISNHLYFYWYRQILGQKVEFLVSFYNNEISEKSEIFDDQFSVERPDGSNFTLKIRSTKLEDSAMYFCASTQGARETQYFGPGTRLLVL.

V and J are TRBV6-6 and TRBJ1-2; maybe TRBD1 (5 bases). The CDR3 covers 14 residues. CDR1 MNHNY and CDR2 SVGAGI come from the germline V gene (reference sequence). V lost 7 bases and J lost 2, with 14 bases in between. CDR3 loop: CASTLPQGNYGYTF. For the CDR3, the DNA is TGTGCCAGCACCCTACCTCAGGGAAACTATGGCTACACCTTC.

As DNA, the CDR3 is TGTGCCAGCAGGAAGAGACAGGGGGATGAGCGCAATCAGCCCCAGCATTTT. This codes for CASRKRQGDERNQPQHF. The V call is TRBV28, the J call TRBJ1-5, with 9 nucleotides matching TRBD1. Germline values: CDR1 MDHEN, CDR2 SYDVKM. This CDR3 contains 17 residues. V was clipped by 6 bases and J by 2 bases; unmatched bases: 11.

The gene calls are TRBV27 and TRBJ1-5; TRBD1 might be the D (6 bases). V was cut by 5 bases and J by 4 bases, with 15 bases left in between. The germline CDR1 and CDR2 sequences are MNHEY and SMNVEV (reference sequence). The CDR3 is 15 amino acids. The CDR3 sequence is CASSLAGGLNQPQHF. For the CDR3, the DNA is TGTGCCAGCAGTCTCGCGGGGGGCCTAAATCAGCCCCAGCATTTT.

The CDR3 reads CSVTNLLGRETQYF. CDR3 nucleotides: TGCAGCGTTACGAACCTACTGGGCCGGGAGACCCAGTACTTC. The chain uses TRBV29-1 and TRBJ2-5; D gene ambiguous. CDR1 and CDR2 from the germline V gene are SQVTM and ANQGSEA. V lost 5 bases, J lost 5 bases, and 18 bases lay in between. The CDR3 consists of 14 residues.

This clone was detected only a few times. The V and J genes are TRBV28 and TRBJ1-1; no firm D call. There are 12 residues in the CDR3. V was shortened by 10 bases and J by 0 bases, with 9 bases between the two germline ends. Germline-derived CDR1 and CDR2 are MDHEN and SYDVKM. The CDR3 region is CATEGLNTEAFF. The CDR3 coding sequence is TGTGCCACGGAGGGTCTGAACACTGAAGCTTTCTTT.

The J gene is TRBJ2-7, the V gene TRBV18; TRBD2 matches 11 bases. This CDR3 region has 14 residues. V shed 3 bases and J 6 bases; nucleotides not matched to a gene: 4. The germline CDR1 and CDR2 sequences are KGHSH and LQKENI. CDR3 coding DNA: TGTGCCAGCTCACCGACTAGCGGGAATTTCGAGCAGTACTTC. This encodes CASSPTSGNFEQYF.

The sample holds a few counts of this clone. The chain joins TRBV5-1 to TRBJ2-7; TRBD1 matches at 9 bases. This CDR3 is built from 14 residues. The germline V gene has CDR1 SGHRS and CDR2 YFSETQ. The V gene end was trimmed by 4 bases and the J gene end by 5 bases; junction bases not matched to a gene: 7. The CDR3 nucleotides read TGCGCCAGCAGCGCAGGACAGGGGATCCACGAGCAGTACTTC. Amino acids: CASSAGQGIHEQYF.

The V call is TRBV5-6, the J call TRBJ2-7; D is tentatively TRBD1 or TRBD2 (5 bases each). The J call may be incorrect, as the DNA end agrees better with TRBJ2-1. Germline-derived CDR1 and CDR2 are SGHDT and YYEEEE. The CDR3 is made up of 17 amino acids. CDR3 in DNA: TGTGCCAGCAGCTTGGTGAGGGGCAGCACGACGGGCAATGAGCAGTTCTTC. Translation: CASSLVRGSTTGNEQFF.

This clone was observed a handful of times. The genes are TRBV11-2 and TRBJ2-1, with 8 bases fitting TRBD2. The CDR3 totals 16 residues. The germline gives CDR1 SGHAT, CDR2 FQNNGV. V lost 2 bases and J lost 6; bases outside the gene matches: 9. The CDR3 protein is CASSLPSLAGINEQFF. In DNA, the CDR3 is TGTGCCAGCAGCTTACCCAGCCTAGCGGGTATCAATGAGCAGTTCTTC.

The chain has TRBV6-5 and TRBJ1-2; D is unclear. From germline, CDR1 is MNHEY and CDR2 SVGAGI. Trimming pared 1 base from V and 0 bases from J, leaving 6 bases between. There are 14 residues in the CDR3. The CDR3 loop is CASSYYQSNYGYTF. The CDR3 DNA follows: TGTGCCAGCAGTTACTACCAATCTAACTATGGCTACACCTTC.